The 20 T cell receptor beta chains presented below share a single source sample, sequenced in a study of shared clonotypes between healthy human individuals. Libraries were prepared by immunoSEQ multiplex PCR; TCRdb keeps only in-frame clonotypes and omits some of them. The data contain under 300,000 clones, over 60% of them singletons. The sample was memory CD4+ T cells sorted from blood. Subset reported: CD45RA-negative fraction. The receptors originated from a young man in good health.

The chain is built from TRBV5-5 and TRBJ1-2; D is possibly TRBD1 (5 bases). This CDR3 region has 13 residues. CDR1 and CDR2 from the germline V gene are SGHKS and YYEKEE (reference sequence). Trimming pared 4 bases from V and 2 bases from J, leaving 9 bases between. DNA of the CDR3: TGTGCCAGCAGCCGGGACGGCAACTATGGCTACACCTTC. Translation: CASSRDGNYGYTF.

This clone appeared a few times. V and J are TRBV5-1 and TRBJ2-7; D is possibly TRBD1 or TRBD2 (5 bases each). Germline CDR1 and CDR2: SGHRS and YFSETQ. V lost 4 bases and J lost 2, with 13 bases in between. The CDR3 consists of 14 residues. The CDR3 DNA reads TGCGCCAGCAGCACCTGGGACGGCACCTACGAGCAGTACTTC. This gives the protein CASSTWDGTYEQYF.

The chain couples TRBV6-1 to TRBJ2-5; D is unresolved. V was cut by 6 bases and J by 5 bases, with 10 bases left in between. Germline-derived CDR1 and CDR2 are MNHNS and SASEGT. The CDR3 consists of 12 residues. CDR3: CASSPRKETQYF. The DNA for the CDR3 is TGTGCCAGCAGCCCCCGGAAGGAGACCCAGTACTTC.

Only one count was recorded for this clone. J is TRBJ2-7 and V is TRBV19; D is possibly TRBD2 (7 bases). CDR1 and CDR2 from the germline V gene are LNHDA and SQIVND (reference sequence). The V and J ends lost 5 bases and 4 bases respectively, with 21 bases between them. The length of the CDR3 is 16 residues. Here the CDR3 reads CASSVNAGAQRYEQYF. CDR3 coding DNA: TGTGCCAGTAGTGTAAACGCGGGGGCGCAAAGGTACGAGCAGTACTTC.

The V and J genes are TRBV19 and TRBJ2-7; 11 nucleotides line up with TRBD2. The CDR3 extends over 14 amino acids. The J segment lost 3 bases and the V segment lost 5 bases, leaving 3 bases of the junction unmatched. Germline V gene sequence: CDR1 LNHDA, CDR2 SQIVND (reference sequence). The CDR3 here is CASSALAGGYEQYF. CDR3 coding DNA: TGTGCCAGTAGTGCCCTAGCGGGAGGCTACGAGCAGTACTTC.

The chain carries TRBV7-9 and TRBJ1-2, with unresolved D. The CDR3 has 15 amino acids. Trimming left V 1 base short and J 4 bases short, with 13 bases between. The germline gives CDR1 SEHNR, CDR2 FQNEAQ (reference sequence). CDR3 sequence (DNA): TGTGCCAGCAGCTTAGGAGGTGGAGCTGGCTATGGCTACACCTTC. It specifies CASSLGGGAGYGYTF.

In DNA form, the CDR3 reads TGTGCCAGCAGCGTAGGTCCCGGGGCCATAGAGGTGACAAGCTATGGCTACACCTTC. This codes for CASSVGPGAIEVTSYGYTF. The V call is TRBV9, the J call TRBJ1-2, with a tentative D call TRBD1 (5 bases). V was trimmed by 0 bases and J by 4 bases, leaving 25 bases between them. Per germline, CDR1 SGDLS and CDR2 YYNGEE. CDR3 length: 19 amino acids.

This chain links TRBV30 with TRBJ2-3; 11 bases are shared with TRBD2. Germline lookup yields CDR1 GTSNPN and CDR2 SVGIG (reference sequence). The CDR3 sequence is 17 residues long. Trimming took 2 bases from V and 1 from J; bases not matched to a gene: 8. The CDR3 region is CAWSHRTSGLRTDTQYF. The CDR3, as DNA: TGTGCCTGGAGTCACAGGACTAGCGGGCTGCGCACAGATACGCAGTATTTT. The whole variable domain, remainder taken from reference TRBV30 and TRBJ2-3, is SQTIHQWPATLVQPVGSPLSLECTVEGTSNPNLYWYRQAAGRGLQLLFYSVGIGQISSEVPQNLSASRPQDRQFILSSKKLLLSDSGFYLCAWSHRTSGLRTDTQYFGPGTRLTVL.

In this sample, this clone turned up a few times. The J gene is TRBJ1-2, the V gene TRBV28; possibly TRBD1 for D (5 bases). This CDR3 spans 15 amino acids. V was clipped by 4 bases and J by 4 bases, with 16 bases between them. Germline V gives CDR1 MDHEN, CDR2 SYDVKM. Written as DNA, the CDR3 is TGTGCCAGCAGTTCCCCGGGACGCCGCCCCTATGGCTACACCTTC. It translates to CASSSPGRRPYGYTF.

This chain connects TRBV29-1 to TRBJ2-5; D is perhaps TRBD2 (5 bases). V dropped 0 bases and J dropped 8 bases, with 10 bases sitting between them. This CDR3 contains 12 residues. Germline CDR1 SQVTM, CDR2 ANQGSEA. Here the CDR3 reads CSVEEEVRTQYF. The DNA of the CDR3 is TGCAGCGTTGAAGAGGAGGTCCGAACCCAGTACTTC.

The chain links TRBV7-9 to TRBJ2-1, with 13 bases fitting TRBD2. J gave up 7 bases and V 7 bases, and 10 bases lay outside the gene matches. The CDR3 is made up of 16 amino acids. The germline V gene encodes CDR1 SEHNR and CDR2 FQNEAQ (reference sequence). CDR3 residues: CASMRPGLAGVNEQFF. CDR3 sequence (DNA): TGTGCCAGCATGCGACCCGGACTAGCGGGAGTTAATGAGCAGTTCTTC. Combining the CDR3 with reference TRBV7-9 and TRBJ2-1 gives the whole variable domain DTGVSQNPRHKITKRGQNVTFRCDPISEHNRLYWYRQTLGQGPEFLTYFQNEAQLEKSRLLSDRFSAERPKGSFSTLEIQRTEQGDSAMYLCASMRPGLAGVNEQFFGPGTRLTVL.

The chain employs TRBV23-1 and TRBJ1-2, with a weak D call TRBD1 (5 bases). TRBV23-1 qualifies as an ORF whose function is uncertain. This CDR3 contains 16 residues. Trimming pared 1 base from V and 2 bases from J, leaving 14 bases between. The CDR3 protein is CASSQWSGAGNYGYTF. The CDR3 region has the DNA TGCGCCAGCAGTCAATGGTCCGGGGCGGGAAACTATGGCTACACCTTC.

J is TRBJ1-2 and V is TRBV29-1; tentatively, D is TRBD1 (6 bases). Germline CDR1 and CDR2: SQVTM and ANQGSEA. Trimming cost V 6 bases and J 5 bases, with 19 bases left between them. CDR3 size: 14 residues. The chain's CDR3 is CSVLRLDRSYGYTF. CDR3 in DNA: TGCAGCGTGCTCCGACTCGACAGGTCTTATGGCTACACCTTC.

The J gene is TRBJ2-4, the V gene TRBV13, with D maybe TRBD1 (5 bases). The CDR3 is made up of 16 amino acids. V shed 5 bases and J shed 0 bases, with 14 bases lying between them. Germline V gives CDR1 PRHDT, CDR2 FYEKMQ (reference sequence). CDR3 nucleotide sequence: TGTGCCAGCAGCCTCAGACAGACCCTAGCCAAAAACATTCAGTACTTC. Translation: CASSLRQTLAKNIQYF.

This CDR3 reads CASSPWTSGYNEQFF. The CDR3 DNA is TGTGCCAGCAGCCCGTGGACTAGCGGGTACAATGAGCAGTTCTTC. The chain uses TRBV7-8 and TRBJ2-1; 11 bases map to TRBD2. From germline, CDR1 is SGHVS and CDR2 FQNEAQ. V shed 5 bases and J 4 bases; nucleotides not matched to a gene: 4. The CDR3 has 15 amino acids. Supplemented by reference TRBV7-8 and TRBJ2-1, the full variable domain reads GAGVSQSPRYKVAKRGQDVALRCDPISGHVSLFWYQQALGQGPEFLTYFQNEAQLDKSGLPSDRFFAERPEGSVSTLKIQRTQQEDSAVYLCASSPWTSGYNEQFFGPGTRLTVL.

The chain couples TRBV30 to TRBJ2-7; 9 positions agree with TRBD1. The germline gives CDR1 GTSNPN, CDR2 SVGIG (reference sequence). CDR3 size: 20 residues. V was pared by 0 bases and J by 0 bases, with 18 bases of the junction left unmatched. The CDR3 region has the DNA TGTGCCTGGAGTGTCGGGCTTTTTTCGTTAGGGGACAGGGTCTCCTACGAGCAGTACTTC. The encoded protein is CAWSVGLFSLGDRVSYEQYF.

This clone was observed a single time. The chain is built from TRBV28 and TRBJ1-5; 7 positions match TRBD1. This CDR3 is 15 amino acids long. Germline-derived CDR1 and CDR2 are MDHEN and SYDVKM. V lost 3 bases and J lost 4; bases outside the gene matches: 6. CDR3 coding DNA: TGTGCCAGCAGTTTTAGGGACAGAGCGAATCAGCCCCAGCATTTT. Its protein is CASSFRDRANQPQHF.

The rearrangement uses TRBV11-2 and TRBJ1-3, with 9 bases that match TRBD1. Losses at the gene ends were 6 bases for V and 1 base for J; bases not matched to a gene: 10. From germline, CDR1 is SGHAT and CDR2 FQNNGV. The length of the CDR3 is 17 residues. CDR3: CASSWRQGVSSGNTIYF. CDR3 bases: TGTGCCAGCAGTTGGAGACAGGGGGTTTCTTCTGGAAACACCATATATTTT.

As to this clone: Other DNA sequences in the sample encode the same CDR3. The chain recombines TRBV2 with TRBJ1-1, with no clear D. V dropped 5 bases and J dropped 3 bases, with 4 bases sitting between them. The CDR3 extends over 11 amino acids. Germline V gene lookup returns CDR1 SNHLY and CDR2 FYNNEI. This chain's CDR3 is CASSYDTEAFF. The CDR3, as DNA: TGTGCCAGCAGTTATGACACTGAAGCTTTCTTT.

V gene TRBV10-3 combines with J gene TRBJ1-3; no clear D. Trimming shortened V by 9 bases and J by 4 bases, and 16 bases separated the two germline ends. Germline values: CDR1 ENHRY, CDR2 SYGVKD. This CDR3 is built from 14 residues. This chain's CDR3 is CAITPFTGGNTIYF. CDR3 coding DNA: TGTGCCATTACGCCATTCACGGGAGGAAACACCATATATTTT.